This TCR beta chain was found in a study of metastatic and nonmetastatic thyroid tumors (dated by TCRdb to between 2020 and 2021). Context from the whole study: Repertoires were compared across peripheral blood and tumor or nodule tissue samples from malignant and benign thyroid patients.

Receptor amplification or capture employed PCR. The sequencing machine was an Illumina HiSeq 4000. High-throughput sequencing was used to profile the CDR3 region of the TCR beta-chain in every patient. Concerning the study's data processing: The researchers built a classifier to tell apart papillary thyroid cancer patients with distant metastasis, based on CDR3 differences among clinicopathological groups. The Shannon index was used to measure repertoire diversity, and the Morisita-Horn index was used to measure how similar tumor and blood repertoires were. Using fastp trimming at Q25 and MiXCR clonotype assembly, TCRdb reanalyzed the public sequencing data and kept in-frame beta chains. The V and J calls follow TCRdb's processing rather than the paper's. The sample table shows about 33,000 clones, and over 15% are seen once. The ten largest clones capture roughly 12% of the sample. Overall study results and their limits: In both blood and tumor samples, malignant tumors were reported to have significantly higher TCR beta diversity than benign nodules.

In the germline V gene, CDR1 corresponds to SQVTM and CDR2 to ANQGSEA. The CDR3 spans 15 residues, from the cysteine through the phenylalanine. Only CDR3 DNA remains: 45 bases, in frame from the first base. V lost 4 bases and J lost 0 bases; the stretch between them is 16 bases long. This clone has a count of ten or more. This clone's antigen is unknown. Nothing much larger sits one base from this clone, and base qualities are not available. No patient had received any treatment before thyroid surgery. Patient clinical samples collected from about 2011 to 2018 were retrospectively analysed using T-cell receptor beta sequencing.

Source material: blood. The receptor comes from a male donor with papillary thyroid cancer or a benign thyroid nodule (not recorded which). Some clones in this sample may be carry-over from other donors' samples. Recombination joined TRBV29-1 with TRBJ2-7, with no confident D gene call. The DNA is TGCAGCGTTGTTCCGCTATTGGGGAACTCCTACGAGCAGTACTTC. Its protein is CSVVPLLGNSYEQYF.